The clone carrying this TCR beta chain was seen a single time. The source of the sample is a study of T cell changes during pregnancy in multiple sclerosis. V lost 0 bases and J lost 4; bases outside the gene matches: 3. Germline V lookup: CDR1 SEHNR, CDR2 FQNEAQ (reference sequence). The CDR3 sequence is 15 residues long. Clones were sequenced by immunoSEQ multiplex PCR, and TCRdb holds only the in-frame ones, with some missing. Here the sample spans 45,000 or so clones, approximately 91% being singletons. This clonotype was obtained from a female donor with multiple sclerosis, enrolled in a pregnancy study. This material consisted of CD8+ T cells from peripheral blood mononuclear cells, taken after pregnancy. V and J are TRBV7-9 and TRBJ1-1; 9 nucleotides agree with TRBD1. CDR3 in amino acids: CASSLAQGAVTEAFF. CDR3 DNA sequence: TGTGCCAGCAGCTTAGCACAGGGGGCGGTCACTGAAGCTTTCTTT. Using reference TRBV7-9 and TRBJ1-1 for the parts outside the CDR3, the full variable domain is DTGVSQNPRHKITKRGQNVTFRCDPISEHNRLYWYRQTLGQGPEFLTYFQNEAQLEKSRLLSDRFSAERPKGSFSTLEIQRTEQGDSAMYLCASSLAQGAVTEAFFGQGTRLTVV.